This is a list of T cell receptor beta chains from one sample in a study of CD4 T cells in relation to SARS-CoV-2 and coronaviruses. Using immunoSEQ multiplex PCR, the repertoire was profiled, and TCRdb retains in-frame clones only, with some absent. The repertoire holds tens of thousands of clones, with 75% to 90% as singletons. The sequenced sample consisted of memory CD4+ T cells from PBMCs. These receptors were taken from a human donor in good health. The CDR3 runs from the conserved cysteine through the conserved F or W. Fields, in order: clone size, V gene, D gene, J gene, CDR3 protein, CDR3 DNA. A D gene is named only where the DNA matches it firmly. Expanded clones are given a class, and other clones once, few, many or no size at all.

once	TRBV25-1	TRBD2	TRBJ2-5	CASSEPGLAGAETQYF	TGTGCCAGCAGTGAACCGGGACTAGCGGGAGCGGAGACCCAGTACTTC
NA	TRBV29-1	TRBD2	TRBJ2-3	CSTGLAGGEDTQYF	TGCAGTACGGGACTAGCGGGAGGCGAAGATACGCAGTATTTT
few	TRBV28	NA	TRBJ2-3	CASSEADFVRADTQYF	TGTGCCAGCTCAGAGGCGGACTTTGTACGCGCAGATACGCAGTATTTT
NA	TRBV7-9	TRBD1	TRBJ2-3	CASSLLGQGYATQYF	TGTGCCAGCAGCTTACTAGGACAGGGCTATGCTACGCAGTATTTT
NA	TRBV10-1	TRBD2	TRBJ2-1	CASSESRGLAADNEQFF	TGCGCCAGCAGTGAGTCCCGGGGACTAGCCGCCGACAATGAGCAGTTCTTC
few	TRBV7-9	TRBD2	TRBJ2-1	CASSLGPSGIDNEQFF	TGTGCCAGCAGCTTAGGACCTAGCGGGATAGACAATGAGCAGTTCTTC
NA	TRBV5-1	TRBD1	TRBJ1-5	CASSGGTAGNQPQHF	TGCGCCAGCAGCGGGGGGACAGCGGGTAATCAGCCCCAGCATTTT
NA	TRBV15	TRBD2	TRBJ2-1	CATSRDQLAASYNEQFF	TGTGCCACCAGCAGGGACCAACTAGCGGCCTCCTACAATGAGCAGTTCTTC
NA	TRBV19	TRBD1	TRBJ2-7	CASSSTSTGAYYEQYF	TGTGCCAGTAGTTCCACCTCGACAGGGGCTTATTACGAGCAGTACTTC
NA	TRBV15	NA	TRBJ2-3	CATTPPGSFADTQYF	TGTGCCACCACTCCTCCAGGGAGTTTTGCGGATACGCAGTATTTT
NA	TRBV5-1	TRBD2	TRBJ2-1	CASSLEASGVRDEQFF	TGCGCCAGCAGCTTGGAGGCTAGCGGGGTGCGGGATGAGCAGTTCTTC
NA	TRBV2	TRBD1	TRBJ1-1	CASTRQGGAEAFF	TGTGCCAGCACCAGACAGGGGGGCGCTGAAGCTTTCTTT
NA	TRBV6-5	NA	TRBJ2-1	CASKGMANNEQFF	TGTGCCAGCAAAGGCATGGCAAACAATGAGCAGTTCTTC
once	TRBV12-3/TRBV12-4	NA	TRBJ1-5	CASSLNQPQHF	TGTGCCAGCAGCCTGAATCAGCCCCAGCATTTT
NA	TRBV7-8	NA	TRBJ1-3	CASSLVARGNTIYF	TGTGCCAGCAGCTTAGTTGCCAGAGGAAACACCATATATTTT